This T cell receptor (beta chain) stems from a study of T cell responses to AZD1222 COVID-19 vaccine. Study-wide points: The study reported that nearly half of spike-specific TCRs target unmutated variant regions. Spike-specific TCR breadth and depth were elevated following two AZD1222 doses. Sampling that yielded the repertoires occurred only after the peak T cell response. At baseline, just six or seven AZD1222 recipients tested seropositive.

Worth noting for this clone: Its antigen remains unknown.

Germline values: CDR1 SGHRS, CDR2 YFSETQ. Deletions cut 0 bases from V and 5 bases from J, with 3 bases between. This CDR3 comprises 11 residues. Generated by immunoSEQ multiplex PCR, the TCRdb table keeps only in-frame clones and is missing some. The repertoire has some 150,000 clones, around 90% of them found once; the top ten carry around 2.8%. The chain links TRBV5-1 to TRBJ2-7; no firm D call. The sequences come from peripheral blood, collected on day 0 of MenACWY control vaccination. The receptor comes from an adult in good health. This CDR3 reads CASSLGDEQYF. In nucleotides, the CDR3 is TGCGCCAGCAGCTTGGGGGACGAGCAGTACTTC. Complete variable domain (other parts from reference TRBV5-1 and TRBJ2-7): KAGVTQTPRYLIKTRGQQVTLSCSPISGHRSVSWYQQTPGQGLQFLFEYFSETQRNKGNFPGRFSGRQFSNSRSEMNVSTLELGDSALYLCASSLGDEQYFGPGTRLTVT.